Sequencing of this TCR beta chain was carried out in a study of human T cells and chemical hapten exposure. TCRdb reprocessed the RACE reads via MiXCR and lists one record per CDR3 protein. The table has tens of thousands of distinct CDR3 sequences, 11% seen once. The CDR3 extends over 16 amino acids. V trimming: 1 base; J trimming: 7 bases; junction bases outside the gene matches: 13. Germline CDR1 is DFQATT and CDR2 is SNEGSKA (reference sequence). The time point here: pre-sensitization, week 0. Specified treatment: therapeutic diphenylcyclopropenone sensitization with weekly scalp DPC. This clonotype was seen repeatedly, ten times or more.

V and J are TRBV20-1 and TRBJ1-1, with 9 nucleotides matching TRBD1. This TCR was sampled from a woman between 40 and 55 years old with alopecia areata. Some clones in this sample may be carry-over from other donors' samples. This sample comprised whole blood, obtained in connection with sensitization to the hapten diphenylcyclopropenone (DPC). The CDR3 bases are TGCAGTGCTAGAGCAGGGTCGGGACAGGGTAGGAATGAAGCTTTCTTT. It codes for CSARAGSGQGRNEAFF.